These 23 T cell receptor beta chains were all obtained from the same sample, sequenced in a study of blood T cell repertoires in COVID-19. Only in-frame clones appear in the TCRdb table, and some are missing; sequencing was by immunoSEQ multiplex PCR. The table has roughly 210,000 clones, about nine tenths seen once. The material sequenced was peripheral blood. These TCRs come from a man in his sixties or seventies with acute or convalescent COVID-19.

Turning to this clone: The junction shows a germline mismatch at one end, possibly a read error. The rearrangement joins TRBV7-7 to TRBJ2-1, with 14 bases fitting TRBD2. The CDR3 runs to 17 residues. CDR1 is SSHAT and CDR2 is FNYEAQ in the germline V gene (reference sequence). The CDR3 spells CASSPGLAGGLNNEQFF. Written as DNA, the CDR3 is TGTGCTAGCAGCCCCGGACTAGCGGGAGGCCTGAACAATGAGCAGTTCTTC.

This chain connects TRBV27 to TRBJ1-1; 9 bases align to TRBD1. The CDR3 extends over 13 amino acids. V dropped 4 bases and J dropped 4; count of bases not matched to a gene: 1. CDR1 is MNHEY and CDR2 is SMNVEV in the germline V gene (reference sequence). The CDR3, as DNA: TGTGCCAGCAGTTGGACAGGGGTCACTGAAGCTTTCTTT. Its protein product is CASSWTGVTEAFF.

The V gene is TRBV10-3, the J gene TRBJ2-7; 8 nucleotides agree with TRBD1. CDR3 length: 12 residues. Per the germline V gene, CDR1 is ENHRY and CDR2 is SYGVKD. Germline trimming cut 6 bases from V and 5 bases from J; bases unmatched to any gene: 3. CDR3 bases: TGTGCCATCAGACAGGGGGATAACGAGCAGTACTTC. The encoded protein is CAIRQGDNEQYF.

This sequence joins TRBV27 and TRBJ2-2, with 14 bases matching TRBD2. CDR3 length equals 16 residues. Germline V gives CDR1 MNHEY, CDR2 SMNVEV (reference sequence). With 6 bases clipped from V and 6 bases from J, the junction kept 6 bases outside the gene matches. CDR3 amino acids: CASSSGLAGVPGELFF. The CDR3 coding sequence is TGTGCCAGCAGCTCGGGACTAGCGGGAGTACCCGGGGAGCTGTTTTTT.

The count of this clone is one. This chain links TRBV6-5 with TRBJ2-3; possibly TRBD2 for D (5 bases). This CDR3 region has 13 residues. Germline values: CDR1 MNHEY, CDR2 SVGAGI. Between the trimmed V and J ends, which lost 4 bases and 9 bases, there was a span of 14 bases. CDR3 protein: CASSSGPTGTQYF. The CDR3 nucleotides read TGTGCCAGCAGTTCGGGCCCGACGGGAACGCAGTATTTT.

The chain employs TRBV6-5 and TRBJ1-3, with a weak D call TRBD1 (5 bases). CDR3 length: 14 residues. V was trimmed by 2 bases and J by 4 bases, leaving 9 bases between them. CDR1 is MNHEY and CDR2 is SVGAGI in the germline V gene. In DNA, the CDR3 is TGTGCCAGCAGTTACCAACCAGGGGGAAACACCATATATTTT. It yields the protein CASSYQPGGNTIYF.

The J gene is TRBJ2-3, the V gene TRBV5-1; TRBD1 agrees at 10 bases. The V gene's germline CDR1 is SGHRS and CDR2 YFSETQ. With 4 bases clipped from V and 6 bases from J, the junction kept 5 bases outside the gene matches. The CDR3 is 14 amino acids. CDR3 in amino acids: CASSPGQGGDTQYF. As DNA, the CDR3 is TGCGCCAGCAGCCCTGGACAGGGGGGGGATACGCAGTATTTT.

This clone was recorded once. This chain joins TRBV19 and TRBJ1-5, with D hard to call. The CDR3 has 15 amino acids. V was trimmed by 7 bases and J by 2 bases, leaving 15 bases between them. Germline V gives CDR1 LNHDA, CDR2 SQIVND (reference sequence). CDR3 bases: TGTGCCAGTACCATCCTCGGGGTGGGCAATCAGCCCCAGCATTTT. Encoded protein: CASTILGVGNQPQHF.

The chain joins TRBV11-2 to TRBJ2-7, with D possibly being TRBD2 (5 bases). V was shortened by 5 bases and J by 3 bases, with 11 bases between the two germline ends. CDR3 size: 13 residues. Germline values: CDR1 SGHAT, CDR2 FQNNGV. CDR3 protein: CASSPRAHYEQYF. In nucleotides, the CDR3 is TGTGCCAGCAGCCCGCGGGCCCACTACGAGCAGTACTTC.

V and J are TRBV19 and TRBJ2-1; 10 nucleotides align to TRBD2. The ends lost 6 bases at V and 2 bases at J; junction bases unmatched: 16. The CDR3 extends over 19 amino acids. In germline, CDR1 is LNHDA, CDR2 SQIVND (reference sequence). The CDR3 loop is CASSLKGLAGVVTYNEQFF. For the CDR3, the DNA is TGTGCCAGTAGCCTCAAAGGGCTAGCGGGAGTTGTCACCTACAATGAGCAGTTCTTC.

The gene calls are TRBV30 and TRBJ1-4; D uncertain. CDR1 is GTSNPN, CDR2 SVGIG, per germline (reference sequence). This CDR3 has 12 residues. Trimming cost V 0 bases and J 6 bases, with 5 bases left between them. The CDR3 protein is CAWSVEDEKLFF. In DNA, the CDR3 is TGTGCCTGGAGTGTTGAGGATGAAAAACTGTTTTTT.

The chain recombines TRBV4-1 with TRBJ2-7, with D perhaps TRBD2 (6 bases). V dropped 1 base and J dropped 9 bases, with 13 bases sitting between them. CDR1 is MGHRA, CDR2 YSYEKL, per germline. The CDR3 has 13 amino acids. CDR3 nucleotide sequence: TGCGCCAGCAGCCAAGCCCTGACTAGTGGGCAGTACTTC. Its protein is CASSQALTSGQYF.

The V and J genes are TRBV6-6 and TRBJ2-1, with 10 bases lining up with TRBD2. The V gene end was trimmed by 4 bases and the J gene end by 7 bases; junction bases not matched to a gene: 10. CDR1 is MNHNY, CDR2 SVGAGI, per germline (reference sequence). There are 16 residues in the CDR3. The CDR3: CASSSPELAGRNEQFF. CDR3 nucleotides: TGTGCCAGCAGTTCTCCTGAACTAGCGGGAAGAAATGAGCAGTTCTTC.

This clone was seen only once. The V and J genes are TRBV3-1 (or the pseudogene TRBV3-2) and TRBJ2-2; D remains unclear. CDR1 and CDR2 (germline): LGHDT, YNNKEL (reference sequence). The CDR3 length is 18 residues. V was trimmed by 1 base and J by 2 bases, leaving 17 bases between them. CDR3 in DNA: TGTGCCAGCAGCCAAGTAGGCCCAGGCCGTCCCAACACCGGGGAGCTGTTTTTT. Translated: CASSQVGPGRPNTGELFF.

The V gene is TRBV19, the J gene TRBJ2-2; 7 nucleotides line up with TRBD1. The CDR3 covers 17 residues. The junction had 13 bases not matched to a gene; V was cut back by 4 bases and J by 5 bases. Germline lookup yields CDR1 LNHDA and CDR2 SQIVND (reference sequence). CDR3 loop: CASSTYPRQGRTGELFF. CDR3 coding DNA: TGTGCCAGTAGTACGTACCCACGACAGGGTCGAACCGGGGAGCTGTTTTTT.

V is TRBV19 and J is TRBJ2-1, with a weak D call TRBD2 (7 bases). V was pared by 3 bases and J by 9 bases, with 12 bases between. CDR3 length: 13 residues. Looked up from germline, CDR1 is LNHDA and CDR2 is SQIVND (reference sequence). The CDR3 DNA reads as TGTGCCAGTAGTATCGAGGGGGGGTTTGAGCAGTTCTTC. It yields the protein CASSIEGGFEQFF.

CDR3 loop: CASSDSTGTYNEQFF. Written as DNA, the CDR3 is TGTGCCAGCAGTGACTCAACCGGGACCTACAATGAGCAGTTCTTC. V is TRBV2 and J is TRBJ2-1; D may be TRBD2 (5 bases). V was pared by 3 bases and J by 2 bases, with 11 bases between. The CDR3 spans 15 residues. CDR1 is SNHLY, CDR2 FYNNEI, per germline. Variable domain in full (rest from reference TRBV2 and TRBJ2-1): EPEVTQTPSHQVTQMGQEVILRCVPISNHLYFYWYRQILGQKVEFLVSFYNNEISEKSEIFDDQFSVERPDGSNFTLKIRSTKLEDSAMYFCASSDSTGTYNEQFFGPGTRLTVL.

This clone was detected only a few times. The rearrangement joins TRBV19 to TRBJ2-1; TRBD2 aligns across 10 bases. The CDR3 has 17 amino acids. V gave up 1 base and J gave up 4 bases; unmatched junction bases: 7. Germline-derived CDR1 and CDR2 are LNHDA and SQIVND (reference sequence). CDR3 protein: CASSIGYTSGAYNEQFF. The CDR3 DNA is TGTGCCAGTAGTATAGGATATACTAGCGGGGCGTACAATGAGCAGTTCTTC.

This clone is a singleton in its sample. The CDR3 DNA sequence: TGTGCCAGCAGCTTACTAGCGTTCCGTGAGCAGTTCTTC. Translation gives CASSLLAFREQFF. The chain links TRBV5-8 to TRBJ2-1, with TRBD2 matching 7 bases. Germline V CDR1 and CDR2: SGHTS, YDEGEE. CDR3 length: 13 amino acids. Trimming cost V 2 bases and J 9 bases; bases outside gene matches: 5.

This clone was observed a single time. The chain joins TRBV3-1 (or the pseudogene TRBV3-2) to TRBJ1-3; 11 bases are shared with TRBD1. The CDR3 loop spans 13 amino acids. CDR1 is LGHDT, CDR2 YNNKEL, per germline (reference sequence). V lost 4 bases to trimming and J lost 12 bases; unmatched junction nucleotides: 5. CDR3 amino acids: CASSPGQGAGIYF. For the CDR3, the DNA is TGTGCCAGCAGCCCAGGACAGGGGGCTGGCATATATTTT.

The chain is built from TRBV7-2 and TRBJ1-3; 7 nucleotides align to TRBD1. V was pared by 6 bases and J by 4 bases, with 3 bases of the junction left unmatched. CDR1 and CDR2 from the germline V gene are SGHTA and FQGNSA. The CDR3 loop spans 13 amino acids. The CDR3 DNA sequence: TGTGCCAGCAGATTCAGGGGGGGAAACACCATATATTTT. Protein product: CASRFRGGNTIYF. Using reference TRBV7-2 and TRBJ1-3 for the parts outside the CDR3, the full variable domain is GAGVSQSPSNKVTEKGKDVELRCDPISGHTALYWYRQSLGQGLEFLIYFQGNSAPDKSGLPSDRFSAERTGGSVSTLTIQRTQQEDSAVYLCASRFRGGNTIYFGEGSWLTVV.

The chain uses TRBV19 and TRBJ2-3, with TRBD1 matching 7 bases. V gave up 2 bases and J gave up 0 bases; unmatched junction bases: 5. CDR1 is LNHDA, CDR2 SQIVND, per germline (reference sequence). The CDR3 runs to 16 residues. The chain's CDR3 is CASSINEGASTDTQYF. The CDR3 region has the DNA TGTGCCAGTAGTATAAACGAGGGGGCGAGCACAGATACGCAGTATTTT. Combining the CDR3 with reference TRBV19 and TRBJ2-3 gives the whole variable domain DGGITQSPKYLFRKEGQNVTLSCEQNLNHDAMYWYRQDPGQGLRLIYYSQIVNDFQKGDIAEGYSVSREKKESFPLTVTSAQKNPTAFYLCASSINEGASTDTQYFGPGTRLTVL.

The chain has TRBV2 and TRBJ2-7, with 8 bases that match TRBD1. Per germline, CDR1 SNHLY and CDR2 FYNNEI. J lost 0 bases, V lost 6 bases, and 4 bases had no gene match. The CDR3 totals 14 residues. CDR3 bases: TGTGCCAGCAGCCTTGGACAGGGCTCCTACGAGCAGTACTTC. Protein product: CASSLGQGSYEQYF. The complete variable domain, with remaining parts taken from reference TRBV2 and TRBJ2-7, reads EPEVTQTPSHQVTQMGQEVILRCVPISNHLYFYWYRQILGQKVEFLVSFYNNEISEKSEIFDDQFSVERPDGSNFTLKIRSTKLEDSAMYFCASSLGQGSYEQYFGPGTRLTVT.